The clone carrying this T cell receptor beta chain was picked up many times. As yet, its antigen is unknown. J gave up 7 bases and V 2 bases, and 2 bases lay outside the gene matches. Germline loops: CDR1 SGHRS, CDR2 YFSETQ. The length of the CDR3 is 12 residues. Described time point: newly diagnosed GD, antithyroid drugs for less than 3 months. From RNA extracted from PBMCs, the TCR library was made. The collection involved drawing 8 to 9 milliliters of peripheral blood into EDTA tubes. This entry is derived from a study of regulatory T cells in long-lasting Graves disease. Study-level points and caveats: TRBV28, TRBJ1-2 and TRBJ2-5 were favored in persistent disease. Having only a small sample size may have limited accuracy.

Library construction for TCR beta used iRepertoire HTBI primers and Arm-PCR of CDR3 regions. One entry per CDR3 protein results from TCRdb running MiXCR on the multiplex PCR reads. The repertoire holds fewer than 650,000 distinct CDR3 sequences, roughly 16% seen once, with 9.5% to 15% in the top ten. The same data also contributed to another study, on T cells in Graves' hyperthyroidism and ophthalmopathy. That study adds: Most thyroid clonotypes expanded above 0.001 appeared in blood too.

The J gene is TRBJ2-7, the V gene TRBV5-1, with TRBD1 identical over 8 bases. The origin of this receptor is a man between 18 and 35 years old with Graves disease. The sample was peripheral blood mononuclear cells (PBMCs), taken at new diagnosis, from a patient treated with antithyroid drugs. CDR3 region: CASSLQGEEQYF. The CDR3 DNA reads TGCGCCAGCAGCTTACAGGGGGAGGAGCAGTACTTC.